This T cell receptor (beta chain) was observed in a study of tumour-infiltrating T cells in Burkitt lymphoma. The wider study: The Burkitt lymphoma cohort spanned all epidemiological subtypes. Repertoire clonality predicted overall and progression-free survival.

Germline CDR1 SGDLS, CDR2 YYNGEE. V dropped 4 bases and J dropped 2 bases, with 12 bases sitting between them. The CDR3 is made up of 14 amino acids. About this clone itself: Its target is unknown.

Generated by immunoSEQ multiplex PCR, the TCRdb table keeps only in-frame clones and is missing some. The repertoire consists of tens of thousands of clones, with around 30% occurring once and the leading ten covering around 3%. Regarding the study as a whole: Many Burkitt lymphoma patients shared several public clonotypes.

The chain combines TRBV9 with TRBJ1-1; D unclear. The specimen was tumor tissue. The origin of this receptor is a human donor with Burkitt lymphoma. The CDR3 protein is CASSNSGSNTEAFF. In nucleotides, the CDR3 is TGTGCCAGCAGCAATTCAGGATCTAACACTGAAGCTTTCTTT. Complete variable domain (other parts from reference TRBV9 and TRBJ1-1): DSGVTQTPKHLITATGQRVTLRCSPRSGDLSVYWYQQSLDQGLQFLIQYYNGEERAKGNILERFSAQQFPDLHSELNLSSLELGDSALYFCASSNSGSNTEAFFGQGTRLTVV.